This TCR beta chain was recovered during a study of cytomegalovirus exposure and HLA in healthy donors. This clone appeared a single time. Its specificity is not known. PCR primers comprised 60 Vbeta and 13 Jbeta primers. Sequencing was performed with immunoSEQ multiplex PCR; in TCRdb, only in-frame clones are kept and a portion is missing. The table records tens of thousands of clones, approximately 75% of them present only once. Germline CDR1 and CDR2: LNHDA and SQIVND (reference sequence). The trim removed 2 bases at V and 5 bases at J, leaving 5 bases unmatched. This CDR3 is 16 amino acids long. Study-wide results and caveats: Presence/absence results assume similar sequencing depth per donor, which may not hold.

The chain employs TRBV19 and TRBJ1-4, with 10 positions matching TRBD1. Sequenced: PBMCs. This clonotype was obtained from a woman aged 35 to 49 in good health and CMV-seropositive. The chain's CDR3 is CASSIFSGQGNEKLFF. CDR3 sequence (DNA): TGTGCCAGTAGTATATTCTCGGGACAGGGGAATGAAAAACTGTTTTTT. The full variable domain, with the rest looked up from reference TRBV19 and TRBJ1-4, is DGGITQSPKYLFRKEGQNVTLSCEQNLNHDAMYWYRQDPGQGLRLIYYSQIVNDFQKGDIAEGYSVSREKKESFPLTVTSAQKNPTAFYLCASSIFSGQGNEKLFFGSGTQLSVL.